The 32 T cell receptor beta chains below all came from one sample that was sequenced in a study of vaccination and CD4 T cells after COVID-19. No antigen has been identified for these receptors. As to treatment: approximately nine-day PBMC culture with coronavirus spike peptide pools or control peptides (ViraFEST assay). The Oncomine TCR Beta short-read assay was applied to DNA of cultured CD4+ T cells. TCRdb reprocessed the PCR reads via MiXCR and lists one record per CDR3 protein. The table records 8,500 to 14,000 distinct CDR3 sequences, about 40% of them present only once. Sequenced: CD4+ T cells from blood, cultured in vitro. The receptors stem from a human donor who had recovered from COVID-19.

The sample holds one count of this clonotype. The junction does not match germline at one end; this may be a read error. This chain's CDR3 is CTSSWARGASYEQYF. CDR3 bases: TGTACCAGCAGCTGGGCCCGGGGGGCTTCCTACGAGCAGTACTTC. The V gene is TRBV7-9, the J gene TRBJ2-7, with D tentatively TRBD2 (7 bases). The V gene's germline CDR1 is SEHNR and CDR2 FQNEAQ (reference sequence). The CDR3 loop spans 15 amino acids.

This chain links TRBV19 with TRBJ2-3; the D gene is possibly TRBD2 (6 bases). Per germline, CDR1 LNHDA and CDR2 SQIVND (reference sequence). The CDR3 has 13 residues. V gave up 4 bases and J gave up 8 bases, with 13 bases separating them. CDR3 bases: TGTGCCAGTAGTACCTCGGGACTGAGTACGCAGTATTTT. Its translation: CASSTSGLSTQYF.

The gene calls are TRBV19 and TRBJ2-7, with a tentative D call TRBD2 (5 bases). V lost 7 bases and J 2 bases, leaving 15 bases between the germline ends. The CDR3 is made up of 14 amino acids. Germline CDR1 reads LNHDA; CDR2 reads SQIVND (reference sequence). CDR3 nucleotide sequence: TGTGCCAGTACCCCATCTGGAGGTACCTACGAGCAGTACTTC. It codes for CASTPSGGTYEQYF.

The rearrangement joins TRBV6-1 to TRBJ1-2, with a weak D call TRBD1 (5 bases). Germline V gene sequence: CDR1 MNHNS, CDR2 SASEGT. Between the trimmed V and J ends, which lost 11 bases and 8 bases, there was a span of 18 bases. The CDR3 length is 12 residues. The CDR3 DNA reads TGTGCCCTCAGCGGGGCCATGCTAGGCTACACCTTC. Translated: CALSGAMLGYTF.

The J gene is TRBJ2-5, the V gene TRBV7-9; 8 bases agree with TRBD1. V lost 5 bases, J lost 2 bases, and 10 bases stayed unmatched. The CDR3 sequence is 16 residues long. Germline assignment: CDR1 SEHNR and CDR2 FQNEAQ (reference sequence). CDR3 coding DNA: TGTGCCAGCAGCACAGCCCCCGGGACAGGTCAAGAGACCCAGTACTTC. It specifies CASSTAPGTGQETQYF.

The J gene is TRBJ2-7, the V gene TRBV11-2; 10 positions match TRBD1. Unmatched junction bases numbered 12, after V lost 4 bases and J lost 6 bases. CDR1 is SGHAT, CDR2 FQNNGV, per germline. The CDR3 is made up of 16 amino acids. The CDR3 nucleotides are TGTGCCAGCAGCTCAATTCGCGGACAGGGGGTTAGCGAGCAGTACTTC. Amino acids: CASSSIRGQGVSEQYF.

In nucleotides, the CDR3 is TGTGCTAGTGGAGTTCCAGGGGGCTTTGAAGCTTTCTTT. Translated, it gives CASGVPGGFEAFF. The rearrangement joins TRBV12-5 to TRBJ1-1, with 8 bases aligning to TRBD1. CDR1 LGHNT and CDR2 FRNRAP come from the germline V gene. V shed 6 bases, J shed 7 bases, and the junction held 7 bases outside the gene matches. The CDR3 loop spans 13 amino acids.

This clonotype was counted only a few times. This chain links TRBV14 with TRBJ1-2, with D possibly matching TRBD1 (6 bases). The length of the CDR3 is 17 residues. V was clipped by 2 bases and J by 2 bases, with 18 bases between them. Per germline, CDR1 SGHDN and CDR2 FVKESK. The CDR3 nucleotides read TGTGCCAGCAGCCAATACAGAGGGGGAAATCTCAACTATGGCTACACCTTC. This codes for CASSQYRGGNLNYGYTF.

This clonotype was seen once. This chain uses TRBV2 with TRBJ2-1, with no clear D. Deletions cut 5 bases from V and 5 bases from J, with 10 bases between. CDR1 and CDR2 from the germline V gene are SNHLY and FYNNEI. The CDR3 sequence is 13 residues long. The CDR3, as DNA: TGTGCCAGCAGTATCGGCCCTCACAATGAGCAGTTCTTC. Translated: CASSIGPHNEQFF.

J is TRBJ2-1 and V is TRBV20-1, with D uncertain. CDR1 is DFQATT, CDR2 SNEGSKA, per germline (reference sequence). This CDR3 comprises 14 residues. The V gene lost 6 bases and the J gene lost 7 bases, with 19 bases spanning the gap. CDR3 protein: CSAQISTSSNEQFF. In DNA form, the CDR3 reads TGCAGTGCCCAAATCTCTACTTCGTCGAATGAGCAGTTCTTC.

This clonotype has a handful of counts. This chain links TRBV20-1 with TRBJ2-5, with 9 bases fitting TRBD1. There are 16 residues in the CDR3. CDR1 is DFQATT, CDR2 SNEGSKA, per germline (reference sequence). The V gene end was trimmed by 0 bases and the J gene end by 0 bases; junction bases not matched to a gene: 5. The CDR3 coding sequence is TGCAGTGCTAGAGACCTACAGGGGGCCAACCAAGAGACCCAGTACTTC. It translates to CSARDLQGANQETQYF.

The CDR3 here is CSAKGETEAFF. CDR3 nucleotides: TGCAGTGCTAAAGGGGAGACTGAAGCTTTCTTT. This chain links TRBV20-1 with TRBJ1-1, with D possibly TRBD1 on 5 matching bases. Germline assignment: CDR1 DFQATT and CDR2 SNEGSKA (reference sequence). The V gene lost 4 bases and the J gene lost 5 bases, with 8 bases spanning the gap. This CDR3 is built from 11 residues.

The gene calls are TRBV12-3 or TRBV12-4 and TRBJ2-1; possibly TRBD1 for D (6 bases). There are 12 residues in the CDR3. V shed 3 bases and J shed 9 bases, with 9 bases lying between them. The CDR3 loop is CASSFLGGEQFF. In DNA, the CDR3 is TGTGCCAGCAGTTTCTTAGGGGGTGAGCAGTTCTTC.

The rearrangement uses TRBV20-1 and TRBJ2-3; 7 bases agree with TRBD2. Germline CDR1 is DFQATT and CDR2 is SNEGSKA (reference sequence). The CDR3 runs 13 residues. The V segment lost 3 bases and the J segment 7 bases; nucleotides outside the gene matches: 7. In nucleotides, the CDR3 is TGCAGTGCTAGTTCAGCGGGGCGGAATACGCAGTATTTT. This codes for CSASSAGRNTQYF.

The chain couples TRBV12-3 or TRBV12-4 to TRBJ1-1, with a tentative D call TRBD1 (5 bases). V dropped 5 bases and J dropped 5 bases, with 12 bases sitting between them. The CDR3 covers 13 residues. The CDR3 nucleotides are TGTGCCAGCAGTCGGACCCAGGGTACTGAAGCTTTCTTT. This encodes CASSRTQGTEAFF.

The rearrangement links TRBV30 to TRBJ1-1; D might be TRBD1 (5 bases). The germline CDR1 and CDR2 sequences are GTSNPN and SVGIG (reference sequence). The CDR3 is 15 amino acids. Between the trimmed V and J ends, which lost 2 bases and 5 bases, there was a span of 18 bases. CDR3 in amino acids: CAWSKSGHMGTEAFF. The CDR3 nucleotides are TGTGCCTGGAGTAAGTCAGGGCACATGGGAACTGAAGCTTTCTTT.

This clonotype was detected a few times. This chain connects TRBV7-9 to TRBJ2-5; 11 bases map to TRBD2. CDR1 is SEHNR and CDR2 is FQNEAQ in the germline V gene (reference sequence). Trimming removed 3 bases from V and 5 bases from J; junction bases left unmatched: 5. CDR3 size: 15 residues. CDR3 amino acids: CASSFSGGALETQYF. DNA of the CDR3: TGTGCCAGCAGCTTTAGCGGGGGGGCCTTGGAGACCCAGTACTTC.

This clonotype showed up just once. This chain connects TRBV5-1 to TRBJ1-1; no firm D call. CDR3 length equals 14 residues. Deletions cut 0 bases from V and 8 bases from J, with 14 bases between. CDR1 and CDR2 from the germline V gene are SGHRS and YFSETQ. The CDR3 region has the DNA TGCGCCAGCAGCTTGGAAGGGCACAGAGCCGAAGCTTTCTTT. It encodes CASSLEGHRAEAFF.

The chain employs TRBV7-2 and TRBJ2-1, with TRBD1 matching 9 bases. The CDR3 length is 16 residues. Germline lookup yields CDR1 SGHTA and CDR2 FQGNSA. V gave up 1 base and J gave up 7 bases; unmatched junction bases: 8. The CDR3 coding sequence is TGTGCCAGCAGCTTAGGTAGGGGGACAGGGTCGAATGAGCAGTTCTTC. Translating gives CASSLGRGTGSNEQFF.

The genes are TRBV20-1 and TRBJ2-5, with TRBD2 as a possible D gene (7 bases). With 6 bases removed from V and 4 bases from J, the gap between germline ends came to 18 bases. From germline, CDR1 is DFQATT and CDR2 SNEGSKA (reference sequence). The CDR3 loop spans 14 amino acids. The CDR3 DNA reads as TGCAGTGCGCAACGAGGGGGGGGACGAGAGACCCAGTACTTC. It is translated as CSAQRGGGRETQYF.

The CDR3 is CASSLDPGQVTYEQYF. Here the CDR3 DNA reads TGCGCCAGCAGCTTAGACCCGGGACAGGTGACCTACGAGCAGTACTTC. The genes are TRBV5-1 and TRBJ2-7; 8 positions agree with TRBD1. V shed 2 bases, J shed 2 bases, and the junction held 9 bases outside the gene matches. Germline CDR1 SGHRS, CDR2 YFSETQ. The CDR3 contains 16 residues. Filled out from reference TRBV5-1 and TRBJ2-7, the complete variable domain reads KAGVTQTPRYLIKTRGQQVTLSCSPISGHRSVSWYQQTPGQGLQFLFEYFSETQRNKGNFPGRFSGRQFSNSRSEMNVSTLELGDSALYLCASSLDPGQVTYEQYFGPGTRLTVT.

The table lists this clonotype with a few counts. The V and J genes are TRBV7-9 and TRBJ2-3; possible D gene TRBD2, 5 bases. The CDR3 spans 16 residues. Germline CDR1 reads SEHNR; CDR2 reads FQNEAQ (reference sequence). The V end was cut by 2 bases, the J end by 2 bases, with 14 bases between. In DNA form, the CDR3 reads TGTGCCAGCAGCTTATTTGTTCGGGGATACACAGATACGCAGTATTTT. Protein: CASSLFVRGYTDTQYF.

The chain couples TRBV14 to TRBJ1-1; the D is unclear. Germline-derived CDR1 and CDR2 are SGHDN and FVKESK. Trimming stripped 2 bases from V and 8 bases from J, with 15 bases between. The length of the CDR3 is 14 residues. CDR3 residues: CASSQTAGETEAFF. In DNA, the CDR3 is TGTGCCAGCAGCCAAACCGCAGGAGAAACCGAAGCTTTCTTT.

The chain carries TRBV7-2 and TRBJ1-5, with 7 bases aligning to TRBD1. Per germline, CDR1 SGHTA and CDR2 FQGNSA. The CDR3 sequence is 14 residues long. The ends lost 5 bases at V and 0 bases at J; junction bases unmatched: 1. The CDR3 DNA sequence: TGTGCCAGCAGCGACAGGGATAGCAATCAGCCCCAGCATTTT. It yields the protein CASSDRDSNQPQHF.

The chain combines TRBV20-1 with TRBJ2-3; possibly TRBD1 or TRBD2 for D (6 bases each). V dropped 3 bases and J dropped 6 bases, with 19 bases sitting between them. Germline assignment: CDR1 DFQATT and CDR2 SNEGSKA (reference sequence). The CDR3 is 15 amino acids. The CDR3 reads CSASLGGSWADTQYF. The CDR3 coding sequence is TGCAGTGCTAGTTTGGGGGGCTCCTGGGCGGATACGCAGTATTTT.

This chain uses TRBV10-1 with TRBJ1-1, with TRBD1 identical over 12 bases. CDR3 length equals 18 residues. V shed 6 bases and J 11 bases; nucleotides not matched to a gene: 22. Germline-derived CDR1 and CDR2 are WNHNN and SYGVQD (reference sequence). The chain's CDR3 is CASRTKSGQGADNNGAFF. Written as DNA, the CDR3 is TGCGCCAGCAGGACCAAATCGGGACAGGGGGCTGATAATAACGGGGCTTTCTTT.

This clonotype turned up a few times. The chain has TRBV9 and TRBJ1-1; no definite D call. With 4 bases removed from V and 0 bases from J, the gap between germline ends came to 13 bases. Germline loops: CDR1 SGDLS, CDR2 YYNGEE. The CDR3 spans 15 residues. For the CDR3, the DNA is TGTGCCAGCAGCCCAGTGGTGGAGATGAACACTGAAGCTTTCTTT. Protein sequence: CASSPVVEMNTEAFF.

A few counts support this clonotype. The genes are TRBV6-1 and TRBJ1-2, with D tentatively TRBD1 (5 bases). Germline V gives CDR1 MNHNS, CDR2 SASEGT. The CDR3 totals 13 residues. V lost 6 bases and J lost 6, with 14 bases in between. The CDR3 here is CASSQGTDDGYTF. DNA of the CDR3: TGTGCCAGCAGCCAGGGAACGGACGATGGCTACACCTTC.

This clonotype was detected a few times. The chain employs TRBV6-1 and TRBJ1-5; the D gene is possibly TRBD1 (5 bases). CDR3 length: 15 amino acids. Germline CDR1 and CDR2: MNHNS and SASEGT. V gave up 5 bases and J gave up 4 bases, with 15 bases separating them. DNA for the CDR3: TGTGCCAGCAGTCGCCAGGGACTAGGGAATCAGCCCCAGCATTTT. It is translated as CASSRQGLGNQPQHF.

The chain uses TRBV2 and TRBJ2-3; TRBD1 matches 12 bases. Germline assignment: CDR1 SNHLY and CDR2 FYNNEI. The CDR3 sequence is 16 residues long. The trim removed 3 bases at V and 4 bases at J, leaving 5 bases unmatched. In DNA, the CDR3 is TGTGCCAGCAGTGAGTCGGGGACAGGGGGCGCAGATACGCAGTATTTT. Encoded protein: CASSESGTGGADTQYF.

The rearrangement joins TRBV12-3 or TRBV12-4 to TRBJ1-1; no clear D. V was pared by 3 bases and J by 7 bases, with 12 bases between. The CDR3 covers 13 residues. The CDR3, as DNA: TGTGCCAGCAGTTTGAGGCCAGGAGGTGAAGCTTTCTTT. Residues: CASSLRPGGEAFF.

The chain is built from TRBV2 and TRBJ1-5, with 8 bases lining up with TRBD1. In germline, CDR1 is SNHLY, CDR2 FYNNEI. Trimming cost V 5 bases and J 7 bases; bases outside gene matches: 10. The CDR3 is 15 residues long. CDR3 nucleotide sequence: TGTGCCAGCAGTTACGGACAGGGCCAGGTACAGCCCCAGCATTTT. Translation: CASSYGQGQVQPQHF. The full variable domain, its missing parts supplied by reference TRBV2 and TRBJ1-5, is EPEVTQTPSHQVTQMGQEVILRCVPISNHLYFYWYRQILGQKVEFLVSFYNNEISEKSEIFDDQFSVERPDGSNFTLKIRSTKLEDSAMYFCASSYGQGQVQPQHFGDGTRLSIL.